These 25 T cell receptor beta chains came from one sample sequenced in a study of OX40 agonist ivuxolimab in advanced cancers. The method was immunoSEQ multiplex PCR; TCRdb's version includes in-frame clones alone and lacks a portion of them. The data show roughly 90,000 clones, 70% to 90% seen once. The starting material was CD4+ or CD8+ T cells sorted from blood, obtained in a trial of the OX40 agonist ivuxolimab. These receptors all come from an adult with an advanced solid tumor such as melanoma, head and neck, liver or kidney cancer.

Comment on this clone: Other DNA sequences in this sample translate to the same CDR3. The chain combines TRBV7-9 with TRBJ1-5, with D uncertain. There are 12 residues in the CDR3. Germline lookup yields CDR1 SEHNR and CDR2 FQNEAQ (reference sequence). Trimming removed 0 bases at V and 5 bases at J, with 2 bases between. The CDR3, as DNA: TGTGCCAGCAGCTTAGCGGATCAGCCCCAGCATTTT. Its protein product is CASSLADQPQHF.

The chain recombines TRBV7-3 with TRBJ2-3, with D unresolved. Per the germline V gene, CDR1 is SGHTA and CDR2 is FQGTGA. The V end was cut by 0 bases, the J end by 0 bases, with 4 bases between. This CDR3 comprises 14 residues. CDR3 residues: CASSLTFSTDTQYF. CDR3 coding DNA: TGTGCCAGCAGCTTAACGTTCAGCACAGATACGCAGTATTTT.

The J gene is TRBJ2-1, the V gene TRBV7-6; D may correspond to TRBD1 or TRBD2 (5 bases each). V shed 4 bases and J shed 5 bases, with 12 bases lying between them. The CDR3 loop spans 14 amino acids. The germline V gene has CDR1 SGHVS and CDR2 FNYEAQ. CDR3 nucleotides: TGTGCCAGCAGCTCTCCTGGGGGAGACAATGAGCAGTTCTTC. Translating gives CASSSPGGDNEQFF.

This clone was seen only a few times. The genes are TRBV5-1 and TRBJ1-2; 11 bases line up with TRBD1. The CDR3 consists of 19 residues. V lost 0 bases and J lost 4; bases outside the gene matches: 14. Germline loops: CDR1 SGHRS, CDR2 YFSETQ. CDR3 in DNA: TGCGCCAGCAGCTTGGCCGGTGATGGACAGGGGGCGCGGGGCTATGGCTACACCTTC. It encodes CASSLAGDGQGARGYGYTF.

This clone was found once. CDR3 in DNA: TGTGCCAGCAGTATGAACACCGGGGAGCTGTTTTTT. It encodes CASSMNTGELFF. The V gene is TRBV6-5, the J gene TRBJ2-2; no reliable D call. CDR3 length: 12 amino acids. Germline CDR1 reads MNHEY; CDR2 reads SVGAGI. Trimming stripped 5 bases from V and 1 base from J, with 2 bases between.

The chain joins TRBV5-4 to TRBJ2-1, with 8 bases that match TRBD1. The germline V gene encodes CDR1 SGHNT and CDR2 YYREEE (reference sequence). This CDR3 has 14 amino acids. V lost 3 bases to trimming and J lost 4 bases; unmatched junction nucleotides: 3. CDR3 region: CASSSRQGYNEQFF. The CDR3 DNA reads as TGTGCCAGCAGCTCTAGACAGGGGTACAATGAGCAGTTCTTC.

The chain uses TRBV29-1 and TRBJ2-5; D ambiguous. Germline assignment: CDR1 SQVTM and CDR2 ANQGSEA. The CDR3 sequence is 12 residues long. V was shortened by 6 bases and J by 6 bases, with 14 bases between the two germline ends. CDR3 in amino acids: CSVWLVLQTQYF. CDR3 coding DNA: TGCAGCGTGTGGCTAGTTCTTCAGACCCAGTACTTC.

The CDR3 nucleotides read TGCGCCAGCCCCACACCTCGGAGGATTAGTACTGAAGCTTTCTTT. Amino acids: CASPTPRRISTEAFF. This chain uses TRBV23-1 with TRBJ1-1; D unresolved. TRBV23-1 is identified as an open reading frame with a role that is uncertain. The V and J ends lost 8 bases and 5 bases respectively, with 21 bases between them. CDR3 length: 15 amino acids.

The rearrangement links TRBV30 to TRBJ1-5; D is uncertain. The V end lost 2 bases, the J end lost 2 bases, and 16 bases lay between the germline ends. Germline V gene sequence: CDR1 GTSNPN, CDR2 SVGIG (reference sequence). The CDR3 runs 16 residues. The CDR3, as DNA: TGTGCCTGGAGTTCCTCCCGGGATGTGGGCAATCAGCCCCAGCATTTT. Protein sequence: CAWSSSRDVGNQPQHF.

In this sample, this clone turned up a few times. The rearrangement uses TRBV11-2 and TRBJ2-2, with D perhaps assigned TRBD1 or TRBD2 (5 bases each). CDR3 size: 14 residues. Germline CDR1 reads SGHAT; CDR2 reads FQNNGV. Between the trimmed V and J ends, which lost 3 bases and 3 bases, there was a span of 8 bases. Here the CDR3 DNA reads TGTGCCAGCAGCTTGATGGGGGACACCGGGGAGCTGTTTTTT. This codes for CASSLMGDTGELFF.

The gene calls are TRBV13 and TRBJ1-1, with a tentative D call TRBD1 (5 bases). Germline CDR1 PRHDT, CDR2 FYEKMQ (reference sequence). V was shortened by 5 bases and J by 2 bases, with 15 bases between the two germline ends. The CDR3 has 15 amino acids. CDR3 loop: CASSPRDRLNTEAFF. In nucleotides, the CDR3 is TGTGCCAGCAGCCCGAGGGACCGATTAAACACTGAAGCTTTCTTT.

This clone was seen once. This sequence joins TRBV4-1 and TRBJ2-1; 12 bases agree with TRBD2. The J segment lost 7 bases and the V segment lost 0 bases, leaving 10 bases of the junction unmatched. The length of the CDR3 is 18 residues. Per germline, CDR1 MGHRA and CDR2 YSYEKL. This CDR3 reads CASSQDFFLAGGPNEQFF. The CDR3 region has the DNA TGCGCCAGCAGCCAAGACTTCTTCCTAGCGGGGGGGCCTAATGAGCAGTTCTTC.

J is TRBJ2-7 and V is TRBV10-3; 8 bases are shared with TRBD2. CDR1 is ENHRY, CDR2 SYGVKD, per germline. This CDR3 is built from 14 residues. Losses at the gene ends were 2 bases for V and 5 bases for J; bases not matched to a gene: 5. The CDR3 reads CAISESGSRNEQYF. Written as DNA, the CDR3 is TGTGCCATCAGTGAGAGCGGGAGTCGGAACGAGCAGTACTTC.

The chain joins TRBV28 to TRBJ2-7, with a tentative D call TRBD2 (5 bases). CDR1 is MDHEN and CDR2 is SYDVKM in the germline V gene. V was trimmed by 3 bases and J by 3 bases, leaving 18 bases between them. The CDR3 contains 16 residues. Here the CDR3 reads CASSFGRTATFYEQYF. As DNA, the CDR3 is TGTGCCAGCAGTTTTGGGAGAACAGCCACCTTCTACGAGCAGTACTTC.

The chain is built from TRBV2 and TRBJ2-6; the D gene is possibly TRBD1 (6 bases). Germline V gene sequence: CDR1 SNHLY, CDR2 FYNNEI. There are 17 residues in the CDR3. V was cut by 4 bases and J by 0 bases, with 13 bases left in between. The CDR3 protein is CASSGGQVNSGANVLTF. As DNA, the CDR3 is TGTGCCAGCAGTGGGGGGCAGGTAAACTCTGGGGCCAACGTCCTGACTTTC.

The V gene is TRBV2, the J gene TRBJ2-2; D gene unclear. Germline V gene lookup returns CDR1 SNHLY and CDR2 FYNNEI. This CDR3 comprises 15 residues. The V and J ends lost 1 base and 0 bases respectively, with 6 bases between them. The CDR3 region is CASSEGHTNTGELFF. CDR3 nucleotides: TGTGCCAGCAGTGAAGGACACACGAACACCGGGGAGCTGTTTTTT.

The chain has TRBV10-3 and TRBJ2-7, with 10 nucleotides matching TRBD1. Trimming took 7 bases from V and 5 from J; bases not matched to a gene: 8. The germline gives CDR1 ENHRY, CDR2 SYGVKD. CDR3 length equals 14 residues. The CDR3 loop is CAITPGDRGHEQYF. The CDR3 bases are TGTGCCATCACCCCGGGGGACAGGGGCCACGAGCAGTACTTC.

This clone came up once. V gene TRBV7-9 combines with J gene TRBJ1-5; D unclear. V lost 2 bases and J 5 bases, leaving 13 bases between the germline ends. CDR1 SEHNR and CDR2 FQNEAQ come from the germline V gene (reference sequence). This CDR3 is built from 15 residues. CDR3 residues: CASSLTSGVDQPQHF. In nucleotides, the CDR3 is TGTGCCAGCAGCTTAACTTCTGGGGTGGATCAGCCCCAGCATTTT.

The sample holds a few counts of this clone. The genes are TRBV11-1 and TRBJ2-3, with D possibly matching TRBD2 (6 bases). CDR1 and CDR2 (germline): SGHAT, FQDESV (reference sequence). The V and J ends lost 5 bases and 2 bases respectively, with 11 bases between them. The CDR3 runs 14 residues. The CDR3 DNA follows: TGTGCCAGCAGCGCCCGGGACTCCACAGATACGCAGTATTTT. This encodes CASSARDSTDTQYF.

This chain connects TRBV13 to TRBJ1-2, with D maybe TRBD1 (5 bases). This CDR3 is built from 14 residues. V lost 0 bases and J 4 bases, leaving 9 bases between the germline ends. Germline values: CDR1 PRHDT, CDR2 FYEKMQ (reference sequence). CDR3 amino acids: CASSLGTAFYGYTF. CDR3 sequence (DNA): TGTGCCAGCAGCTTAGGGACAGCCTTCTATGGCTACACCTTC.

The table lists this clone with many counts. The rearrangement joins TRBV4-1 to TRBJ2-1; 8 nucleotides line up with TRBD2. The CDR3 totals 15 residues. Germline V gene lookup returns CDR1 MGHRA and CDR2 YSYEKL. V trimming: 0 bases; J trimming: 8 bases; junction bases outside the gene matches: 6. CDR3 DNA: TGCGCCAGCAGCCAAGACGGCAGCGGGAGATATGAGCAGTTCTTC. Encoded protein: CASSQDGSGRYEQFF.

CDR3 sequence (DNA): TGTGCCAGCAGTTCGCGGACACGCTACCGCACTGAAGCTTTCTTT. Its protein is CASSSRTRYRTEAFF. The chain combines TRBV27 with TRBJ1-1, with D maybe TRBD1 (5 bases). This CDR3 contains 15 residues. CDR1 and CDR2 (germline): MNHEY, SMNVEV (reference sequence). V lost 4 bases and J lost 4, with 16 bases in between.

This rearrangement joins TRBV15 to TRBJ1-5; maybe TRBD1 (5 bases). V lost 6 bases, J lost 7 bases, and 19 bases lay in between. This CDR3 region has 15 residues. In germline, CDR1 is LNHNV, CDR2 YYDKDF (reference sequence). The CDR3 loop reads CATRKTAPLNQPQHF. CDR3 sequence (DNA): TGTGCCACCAGAAAGACAGCACCTTTGAACCAGCCCCAGCATTTT.

The rearrangement links TRBV5-1 to TRBJ1-5; D possibly corresponds to TRBD1 (6 bases). The ends were cut back, 5 bases at V and 6 bases at J, with 18 bases in the middle. The CDR3 sequence is 15 residues long. From germline, CDR1 is SGHRS and CDR2 YFSETQ. Written as DNA, the CDR3 is TGCGCCAGCAGTCGGGGGCGGGGAGGTGCTCAGCCCCAGCATTTT. Its translation is CASSRGRGGAQPQHF.

This chain uses TRBV5-4 with TRBJ2-5; D possibly uses TRBD1 or TRBD2 (6 bases each). The germline V gene has CDR1 SGHNT and CDR2 YYREEE (reference sequence). The V gene lost 2 bases and the J gene lost 0 bases, with 8 bases spanning the gap. The CDR3 is 14 amino acids. CDR3 residues: CASSLGGNQETQYF. CDR3 nucleotides: TGTGCCAGCAGCTTAGGGGGGAACCAAGAGACCCAGTACTTC.